This T cell receptor (beta chain) was sequenced during a study of regulatory and conventional T cells in RAG deficiency. Broader study findings: RAG-deficient patients showed markedly lower Shannon entropy and higher Simpson indices than control T-cell subsets.

The table came from immunoSEQ multiplex PCR; TCRdb's copy has only in-frame clones and leaves some out. The profile shows 650 to 750 clones, around 38% of them singletons. Per the germline V gene, CDR1 is LNHNV and CDR2 is YYDKDF (reference sequence). Trimming removed 5 bases at V and 4 bases at J, with 14 bases between. The CDR3 has 14 residues. In its sample, this clone is large. Its matching antigen is unknown. Conventional CD4+ T cells were sorted from blood as CD25-low CD127-high cells. This chain uses TRBV15 with TRBJ1-2; D uncertain. The origin of this receptor is a human donor with RAG deficiency presenting as severe combined immunodeficiency. The specimen was CD4+ effector T cells sorted from blood. The CDR3 DNA reads as TGTGCCACCAGCGGTTTCAGGCTCCTCTATGGCTACACCTTC. The encoded protein is CATSGFRLLYGYTF.